This T cell receptor beta chain was captured in a study of cytomegalovirus exposure and HLA in healthy donors. Study-wide results and caveats: In vitro confirmation showed three CMV-associated chains to be CMV antigen specific.

Germline values: CDR1 SGHKS, CDR2 YYEKEE (reference sequence). The CDR3 length is 14 residues. V lost 0 bases and J lost 3; bases outside the gene matches: 2. As concerns this clone: Its specificity is unknown.

60 Vbeta and 13 Jbeta primers were used in PCR. Produced via immunoSEQ multiplex PCR; TCRdb's table is partial and in-frame only. This sample yields some 89,000 clones, of which around 81% are seen a single time; under 2% belongs to the top ten. Sequencing was performed on PBMCs. This receptor was identified in a woman in her thirties in good health and CMV-seronegative. The chain employs TRBV5-5 and TRBJ2-7; 8 bases map to TRBD2. The CDR3 loop reads CASSLGSGSYEQYF. The CDR3 region has the DNA TGTGCCAGCAGCTTGGGAAGCGGGAGCTACGAGCAGTACTTC.